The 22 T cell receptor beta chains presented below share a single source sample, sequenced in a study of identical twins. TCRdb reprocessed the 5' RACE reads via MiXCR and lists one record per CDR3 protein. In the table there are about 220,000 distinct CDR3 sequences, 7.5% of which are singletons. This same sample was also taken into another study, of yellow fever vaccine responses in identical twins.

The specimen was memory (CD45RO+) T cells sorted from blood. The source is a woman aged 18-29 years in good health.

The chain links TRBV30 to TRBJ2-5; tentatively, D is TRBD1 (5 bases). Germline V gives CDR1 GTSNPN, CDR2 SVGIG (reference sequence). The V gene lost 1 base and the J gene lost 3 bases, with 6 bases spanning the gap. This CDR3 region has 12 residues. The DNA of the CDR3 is TGTGCCTGGAGTGGACAGAAAGAGACCCAGTACTTC. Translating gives CAWSGQKETQYF.

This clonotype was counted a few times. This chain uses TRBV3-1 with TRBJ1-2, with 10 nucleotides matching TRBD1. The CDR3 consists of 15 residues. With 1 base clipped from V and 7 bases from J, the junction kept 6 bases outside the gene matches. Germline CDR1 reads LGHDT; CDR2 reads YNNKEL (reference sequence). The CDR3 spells CASSQADRGASGYTF. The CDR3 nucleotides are TGTGCCAGCAGCCAAGCGGACAGGGGGGCAAGTGGCTACACCTTC. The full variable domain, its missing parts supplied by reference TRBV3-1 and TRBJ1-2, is DTAVSQTPKYLVTQMGNDKSIKCEQNLGHDTMYWYKQDSKKFLKIMFSYNNKELIINETVPNRFSPKSPDKAHLNLHINSLELGDSAVYFCASSQADRGASGYTFGSGTRLTVV.

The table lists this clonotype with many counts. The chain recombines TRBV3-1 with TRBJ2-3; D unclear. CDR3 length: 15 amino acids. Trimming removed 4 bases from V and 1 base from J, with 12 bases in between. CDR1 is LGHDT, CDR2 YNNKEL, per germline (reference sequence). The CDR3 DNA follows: TGTGCCAGCAGCCGGAGTGGATCCGGCACAGATACGCAGTATTTT. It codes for CASSRSGSGTDTQYF.

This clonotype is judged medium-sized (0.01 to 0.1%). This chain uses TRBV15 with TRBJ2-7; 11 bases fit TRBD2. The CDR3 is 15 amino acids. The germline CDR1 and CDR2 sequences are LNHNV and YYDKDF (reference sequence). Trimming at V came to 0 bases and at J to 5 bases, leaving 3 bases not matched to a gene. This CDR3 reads CATSRDTSGGDEQYF. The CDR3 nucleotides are TGTGCCACCAGCAGAGATACTAGCGGGGGCGACGAGCAGTACTTC.

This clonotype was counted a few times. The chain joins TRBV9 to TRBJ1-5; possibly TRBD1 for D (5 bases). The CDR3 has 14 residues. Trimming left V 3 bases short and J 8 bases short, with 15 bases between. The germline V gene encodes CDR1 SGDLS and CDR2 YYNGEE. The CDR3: CASSAGGGGEPQHF. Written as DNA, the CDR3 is TGTGCCAGCAGCGCTGGCGGGGGGGGAGAGCCCCAGCATTTT.

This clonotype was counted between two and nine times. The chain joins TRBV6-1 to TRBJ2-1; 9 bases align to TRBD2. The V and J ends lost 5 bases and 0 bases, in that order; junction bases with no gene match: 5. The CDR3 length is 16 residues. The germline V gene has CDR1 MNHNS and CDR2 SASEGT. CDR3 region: CASSPTSGSSYNEQFF. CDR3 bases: TGTGCCAGCAGTCCGACTAGCGGTAGCTCCTACAATGAGCAGTTCTTC.

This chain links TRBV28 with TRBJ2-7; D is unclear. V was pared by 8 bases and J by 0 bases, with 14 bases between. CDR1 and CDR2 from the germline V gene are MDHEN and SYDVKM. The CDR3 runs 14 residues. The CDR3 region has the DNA TGTGCCAGCTCCCCCCCAGCCCGCTCCTACGAGCAGTACTTC. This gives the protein CASSPPARSYEQYF.

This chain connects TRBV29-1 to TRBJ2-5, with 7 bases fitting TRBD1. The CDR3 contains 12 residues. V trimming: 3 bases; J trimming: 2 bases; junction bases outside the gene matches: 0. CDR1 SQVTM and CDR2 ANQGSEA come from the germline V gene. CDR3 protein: CSVEGQQETQYF. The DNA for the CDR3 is TGCAGCGTTGAGGGACAGCAAGAGACCCAGTACTTC.

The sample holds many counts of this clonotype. The CDR3 DNA reads as TGCGCCAGCAGCCAAGGCCCCCTGGGGGATGGAGCCTACGAGCAGTACTTC. Translating gives CASSQGPLGDGAYEQYF. The V and J genes are TRBV4-3 and TRBJ2-7; possibly TRBD1 or TRBD2 for D (5 bases each). Trimming removed 1 base from V and 2 bases from J, with 18 bases in between. The CDR3 extends over 17 amino acids. Germline values: CDR1 LGHNA, CDR2 YSLEER.

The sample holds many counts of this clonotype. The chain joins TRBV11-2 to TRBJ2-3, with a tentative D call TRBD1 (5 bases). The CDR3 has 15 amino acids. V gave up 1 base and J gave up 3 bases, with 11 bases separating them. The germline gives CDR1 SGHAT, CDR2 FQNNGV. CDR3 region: CASSLVQGVTDTQYF. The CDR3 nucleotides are TGTGCCAGCAGCTTAGTCCAGGGTGTGACAGATACGCAGTATTTT.

The CDR3 protein is CASSSPGGEAVTLRYF. In DNA form, the CDR3 reads TGTGCCAGCAGTTCCCCGGGGGGGGAGGCGGTTACGCTTCGGTACTTC. The V and J genes are TRBV6-5 and TRBJ2-7; 8 bases line up with TRBD2. This CDR3 is built from 16 residues. The V gene's germline CDR1 is MNHEY and CDR2 SVGAGI. V trimming: 4 bases; J trimming: 12 bases; junction bases outside the gene matches: 20.

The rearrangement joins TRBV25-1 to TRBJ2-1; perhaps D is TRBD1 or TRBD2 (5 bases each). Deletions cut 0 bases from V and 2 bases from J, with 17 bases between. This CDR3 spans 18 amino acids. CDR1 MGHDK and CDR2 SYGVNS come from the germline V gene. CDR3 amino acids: CASSEYEAGGAPYNEQFF. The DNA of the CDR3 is TGTGCCAGCAGTGAATATGAGGCGGGTGGGGCTCCCTACAATGAGCAGTTCTTC.

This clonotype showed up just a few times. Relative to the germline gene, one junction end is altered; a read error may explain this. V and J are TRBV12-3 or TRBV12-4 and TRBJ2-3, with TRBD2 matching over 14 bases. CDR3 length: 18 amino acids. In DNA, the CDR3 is TGTGCCAGCAGATTAGGAGGGACTAGCGGGGGTCGGACAGATACGCAGTATTTT. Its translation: CASRLGGTSGGRTDTQYF.

This CDR3 is CASSPRSDTQYF. CDR3 nucleotide sequence: TGTGCCAGCAGCCCCAGGTCAGATACGCAGTATTTT. The chain links TRBV7-2 to TRBJ2-3, with no clear D. Germline V CDR1 and CDR2: SGHTA, FQGNSA. V shed 5 bases and J shed 4 bases, with 7 bases lying between them. The CDR3 has 12 residues.

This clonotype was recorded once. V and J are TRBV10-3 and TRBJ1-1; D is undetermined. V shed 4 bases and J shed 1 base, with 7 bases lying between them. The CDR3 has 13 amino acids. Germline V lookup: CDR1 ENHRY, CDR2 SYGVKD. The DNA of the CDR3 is TGTGCCATCAGTGGGGCCCAGAACACTGAAGCTTTCTTT. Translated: CAISGAQNTEAFF.

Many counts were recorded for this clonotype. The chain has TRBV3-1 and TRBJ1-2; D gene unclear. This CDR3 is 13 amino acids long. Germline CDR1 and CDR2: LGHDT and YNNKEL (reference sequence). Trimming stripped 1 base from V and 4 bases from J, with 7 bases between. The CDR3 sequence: CASSQARSYGYTF. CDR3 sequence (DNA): TGTGCCAGCAGCCAAGCACGGAGCTATGGCTACACCTTC. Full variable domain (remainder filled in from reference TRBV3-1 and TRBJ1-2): DTAVSQTPKYLVTQMGNDKSIKCEQNLGHDTMYWYKQDSKKFLKIMFSYNNKELIINETVPNRFSPKSPDKAHLNLHINSLELGDSAVYFCASSQARSYGYTFGSGTRLTVV.

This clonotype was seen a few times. This CDR3 reads CASSLTTNTEAFF. CDR3 nucleotide sequence: TGTGCCAGCAGTTTAACGACAAACACTGAAGCTTTCTTT. V and J are TRBV27 and TRBJ1-1; D ambiguous. Germline values: CDR1 MNHEY, CDR2 SMNVEV (reference sequence). V lost 2 bases and J lost 2, with 6 bases in between. The CDR3 spans 13 residues.

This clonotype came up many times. CDR3 nucleotide sequence: TGCAGCGTCTGGGATAACGAGCAGTACTTC. It translates to CSVWDNEQYF. The chain links TRBV29-1 to TRBJ2-7; D uncertain. The germline CDR1 and CDR2 sequences are SQVTM and ANQGSEA. The V end lost 6 bases, the J end lost 5 bases, and 8 bases lay between the germline ends. This CDR3 comprises 10 residues.

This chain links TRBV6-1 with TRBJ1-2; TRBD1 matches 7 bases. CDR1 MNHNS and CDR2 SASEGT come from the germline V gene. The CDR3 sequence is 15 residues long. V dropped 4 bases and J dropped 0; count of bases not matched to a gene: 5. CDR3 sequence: CASSGTGTANYGYTF. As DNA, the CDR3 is TGTGCCAGCAGTGGAACCGGGACAGCTAACTATGGCTACACCTTC.

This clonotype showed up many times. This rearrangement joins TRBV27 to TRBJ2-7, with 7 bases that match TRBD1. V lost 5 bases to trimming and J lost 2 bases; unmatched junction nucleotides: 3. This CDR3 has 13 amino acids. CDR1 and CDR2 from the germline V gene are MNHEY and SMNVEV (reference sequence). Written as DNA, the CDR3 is TGTGCCAGCAGTCTCACAGGGGCCTACGAGCAGTACTTC. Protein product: CASSLTGAYEQYF.

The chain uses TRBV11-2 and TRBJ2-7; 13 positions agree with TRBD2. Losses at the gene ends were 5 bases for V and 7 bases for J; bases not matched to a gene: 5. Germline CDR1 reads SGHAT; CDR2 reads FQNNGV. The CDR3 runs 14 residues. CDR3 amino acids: CASSPGLAGREQYF. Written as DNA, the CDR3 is TGTGCCAGCAGCCCGGGACTAGCGGGGAGAGAGCAGTACTTC.

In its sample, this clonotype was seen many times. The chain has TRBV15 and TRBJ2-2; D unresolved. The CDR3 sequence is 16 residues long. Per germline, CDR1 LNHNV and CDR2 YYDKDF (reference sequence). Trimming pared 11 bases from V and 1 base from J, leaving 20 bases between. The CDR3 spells CASSKVIRGNTGELFF. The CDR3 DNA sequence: TGTGCCTCGAGCAAAGTGATCCGAGGGAACACCGGGGAGCTGTTTTTT.